The clone carrying this TCR beta chain showed up just a few times. The data were obtained in a study of T cells after posttransplantation cyclophosphamide. Using immunoSEQ multiplex PCR, the repertoire was profiled, and TCRdb retains in-frame clones only, with some absent. The table has some 34,000 clones, 78% seen once. A marrow graft followed busulfan-fludarabine conditioning, with cyclophosphamide on days +3 and +4. The sequence was collected from a female patient aged 40-50 years who received an allogeneic stem cell transplant from a related donor, was CMV-positive, and had no GVHD. Some T cells may have originated in the graft donor. The sample consisted of CD4+ T cells sorted from blood, taken 1903 days after a stem cell transplant with posttransplant cyclophosphamide.

CDR3 loop: CASSLGAVGGQPQHF. The CDR3 DNA reads as TGTGCCAGCAGCTTAGGGGCAGTGGGGGGGCAGCCCCAGCATTTT. This chain links TRBV7-2 with TRBJ1-5; TRBD1 might be the D (5 bases). V lost 1 base, J lost 7 bases, and 14 bases lay in between. Per germline, CDR1 SGHTA and CDR2 FQGNSA. CDR3 length: 15 residues. The variable domain in full, with the rest retrieved from reference TRBV7-2 and TRBJ1-5, is GAGVSQSPSNKVTEKGKDVELRCDPISGHTALYWYRQSLGQGLEFLIYFQGNSAPDKSGLPSDRFSAERTGGSVSTLTIQRTQQEDSAVYLCASSLGAVGGQPQHFGDGTRLSIL.